Here is one T cell receptor (beta chain) with its context. In its sample, this clone was seen many times. Its antigen remains unidentified. No clone much larger than this one lies a single base away; base qualities are absent. The library was prepared using PCR. Sequencing took place on an Illumina HiSeq 4000. High-throughput sequencing was used to profile the CDR3 region of the TCR beta-chain in every patient. In the authors' own workflow: Drawing on CDR3 differences between clinicopathological groups, the researchers built a classifier meant to tell apart patients with distant-metastatic papillary thyroid cancer. The Shannon index was used to assess repertoire diversity, and the Morisita-Horn index was used to assess tumor-blood repertoire similarity. Clones were called with MiXCR by TCRdb after fastp trimmed the public reads at Q25, and only in-frame beta chains were retained. These V and J calls are TCRdb output, not the study's own analysis. For this sample there are about 25,000 clones; around 20% appear just once. The top ten clonotypes cover 4.4% of the sample.

These data belong to a study of metastatic and nonmetastatic thyroid tumors (dated by TCRdb to between 2020 and 2021). For the wider study: The researchers compared repertoires between peripheral blood samples and tumor or nodule tissue samples from patients with malignant or benign thyroid disease. Broader findings and caveats from the paper: In both blood and tumor samples, TCR beta diversity was reported to be significantly higher in malignant tumors than in benign nodules.

No patient had received any treatment before thyroid surgery. Patient clinical samples collected from the early 2010s to the late 2010s were retrospectively analysed using T-cell receptor beta sequencing. CDR1 and CDR2 were assigned from the germline V gene as SGHVS and FQNEAQ. Relative to germline, V is 3 bases shorter and J is 0 bases shorter, with 5 bases between their ends. Taken from cysteine to phenylalanine, the CDR3 has 14 residues. Just CDR3 DNA is preserved here, 42 bases in frame from base 1. The sample comprised adjacent normal tissue. The chain couples TRBV7-8 to TRBJ1-4, with no D gene named confidently. This clonotype originated in a female donor with papillary thyroid cancer or a benign thyroid nodule (not recorded which). Some clones in this sample may be carry-over from other donors' samples. In nucleotide form, the sequence is TGTGCCAGCAGCTTTGGTGCAACTAATGAAAAACTGTTTTTT. Its translation reads: CASSFGATNEKLFF.